There are a few counts of the clone carrying this T cell receptor beta chain. Antigen specificity is unknown. Then a second PCR, running about 6 to 11 cycles, was carried out with a sample-barcoded 5' primer and a J-beta primer mix. TCRdb itself ran the 5' RACE reads through MiXCR, one entry per CDR3 protein. This sample has over 1,500,000 distinct CDR3 sequences, with roughly two fifths found just once. The data stem from a study of blood T cells in healthy people across ages. Study results and limitations: TCR beta diversity was tightly associated with the proportion of naive T cells.

The ends lost 5 bases at V and 3 bases at J; junction bases unmatched: 6. The germline V gene has CDR1 SGHTA and CDR2 FQGTGA. CDR3 size: 14 residues. Sequencing used blood. This TCR came from a human donor in good health. The chain links TRBV7-3 to TRBJ1-1, with 7 bases lining up with TRBD1. CDR3 residues: CASSQSGQYTEAFF. The CDR3 DNA follows: TGTGCCAGCAGCCAGTCGGGACAGTACACTGAAGCTTTCTTT.